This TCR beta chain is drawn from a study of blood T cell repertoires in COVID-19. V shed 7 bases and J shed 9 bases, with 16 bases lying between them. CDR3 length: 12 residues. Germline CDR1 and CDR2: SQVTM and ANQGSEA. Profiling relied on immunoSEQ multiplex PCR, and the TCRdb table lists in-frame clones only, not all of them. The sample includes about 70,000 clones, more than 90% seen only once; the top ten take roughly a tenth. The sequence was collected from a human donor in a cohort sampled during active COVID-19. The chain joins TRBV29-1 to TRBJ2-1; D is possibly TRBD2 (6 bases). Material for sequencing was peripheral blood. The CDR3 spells CSASGLLPEQFF. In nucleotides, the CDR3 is TGCAGCGCCTCGGGACTCCTCCCTGAGCAGTTCTTC.